The present entry profiles one T cell receptor beta chain with its context. Its antigen is currently not known. No base-level quality is on record; no much larger clone is a single base apart. This entry is derived from a study of T-cell memory formation after mild COVID-19 (dated by TCRdb to about 2021). Regarding the complete study: TCR sequence clusters from the two donors were found to be largely donor specific. T-cell clones expanding and contracting after mild COVID-19 in a couple of donors were tracked by longitudinal TCRalpha and TCRbeta repertoire sequencing. Two young, previously healthy adult volunteers made up the cohort, one male and one female.

Sequencing took place on an Illumina NovaSeq 6000. TCRalpha and TCRbeta cDNA libraries were constructed by 5'RACE with constant-segment primers, with sample barcodes and unique molecular identifiers being introduced. Trizol reagent was used to extract RNA from every sample. The libraries were amplified in two PCR steps, and the second step added a second sample barcode and Illumina TruSeq adapters. The libraries were sequenced on an Illumina NovaSeq using 2 x 150 bp paired-end reads. In the authors' own workflow: The reads were demultiplexed and collapsed into UMI-guided consensus sequences using migec v1.2.7. Using mixcr v2.1.11, UMI consensuses were aligned to TRA and TRB V and J templates and then assembled into clonotypes. A clonotype was counted as expanded or contracted only when both edgeR and NoisET called the clonotype significant, with the noise models trained on biological replicates. For edgeR calls, a false discovery rate-adjusted p below 0.01 and a log2 fold-change threshold of 1 were applied. As an exploratory analysis of dynamics, max-normalized trajectories of the 1000 most abundant clonotypes were examined with PCA combined with hierarchical clustering. The CD4 or CD8 phenotype of responding clones was assigned using the separately sequenced CD4+ and CD8+ repertoires. TCRdb reprocessing: public reads trimmed at Q25 with fastp, clones called with MiXCR, in-frame beta chains kept. Each CDR3 protein appears once, grouped with its most common genes and DNA. Clone size and V and J calls follow TCRdb, not the original study. This sample has 200,000 to 300,000 distinct CDR3 sequences in its table, and roughly a tenth of those were observed once. 22% of the sample rests with the top ten.

Ficoll-Paque density gradient centrifugation was the method used to isolate PBMCs. The study at large found these results: SARS-CoV-2 specificity was not confirmed for the second-wave clones peaking on day 37. Some responding clones were found in pre-infection memory, which suggests that pre-existing cross-reactive memory T cells took part in the SARS-CoV-2 response. Contracting CD4+ clones were located mainly in the CM and EM memory subsets, whereas CD8+ clones were found to be enriched in EMRA. Only a couple of mild cases were covered by the study, and larger cohorts that include severe cases with pre-infection samples were considered necessary. From day 15 to 85, contracting clones showed balanced CD4/CD8 phenotypes, whereas a second wave of clones that expanded from day 15 to 37 leaned towards CD4+.

V and J are truncated by 5 bases and 2 bases respectively, leaving an intervening sequence of 10 bases. CDR1 and CDR2 are read off the germline V gene as MNHEY and SVGAGI. The CDR3 runs 13 amino acids, cysteine and phenylalanine included. The sequence is cut down to CDR3 DNA, 39 bases in frame from base 1. Sequencing used PBMCs or a T cell subset sorted from them (not recorded which). The receptor was derived from a man younger than 35 who had mild COVID-19 (a few samples of this study predate the infection). The sample titles of this study are shuffled in the database, so cell type and time point are left out; the donor was told from shared clones. Recombination joined TRBV6-5 with TRBJ2-7; 5 matching bases give a weak D call of TRBD2. Here is the DNA: TGTGCCAGCAGTCCGGGATTCCCCTACGAGCAGTACTTC. Its translation is CASSPGFPYEQYF.